The T cell receptor (beta chain) under discussion was sequenced for a study of Graves' ophthalmopathy and Graves' hyperthyroidism. Trimming removed 3 bases at V and 5 bases at J, with 19 bases between. CDR3 length: 16 residues. Germline CDR1 reads SGHTA; CDR2 reads FQGNSA. Disease in donors with ophthalmopathy had moderate-to-severe activity, CAS ≥3, NOSPECS ≥4 and under 3 months' duration. Researchers took RNA transcripts and amplified TCR beta CDR3 regions from them. HTBI primers primed a first-round RT-PCR, and a second-round multiplex PCR followed. TCRdb used MiXCR to reprocess the multiplex PCR reads, holding one entry per CDR3 protein. The table shows about 240,000 distinct CDR3 sequences, with around 50% occurring only once.

The chain recombines TRBV7-2 with TRBJ1-1, with D maybe TRBD1 (6 bases). The sample consisted of peripheral blood. This clonotype originated in an adult man with Graves' ophthalmopathy. As DNA, the CDR3 is TGTGCCAGCAGCTTGCGAACCGGGGCTCAGGGGACTGAAGCTTTCTTT. It yields the protein CASSLRTGAQGTEAFF.